This TCR beta chain comes out of a study of T-cell reconstitution after alpha-beta-depleted transplantation in children. Trimming stripped 3 bases from V and 0 bases from J, with 16 bases between. This CDR3 comprises 17 residues. Looked up from germline, CDR1 is SGDLS and CDR2 is YYNGEE. Study findings and constraints: Surviving recipient T cells and thymic progenitors produced the high day-60 TCRbeta diversity seen in some patients. After transplant, at about two months, alpha-beta T cells were reportedly derived from several hundred expanded graft clones. Fresh T-cell production supplied most of the T-cell counts and diversity seen one year after transplant.

This clonotype showed up just a few times. Its antigen is unidentified. Library preparation (for TCRbeta) was performed with unique molecular identifiers. From the PCR reads, TCRdb called clonotypes with MiXCR, one entry per CDR3 protein. The sample lists some 550,000 distinct CDR3 sequences; roughly 24% were seen once. The sequenced sample was PBMCs, mostly from graft donor cells, obtained 360 days after TCRalphabeta/CD19-depleted stem cell transplant. This clonotype originated in a boy under two years old who had a stem cell transplant for acute myeloid leukemia, so the T cells may come from the graft donor. This chain joins TRBV9 and TRBJ2-1, with TRBD2 as a possible D gene (5 bases). This chain's CDR3 is CASSASKTGSSYNEQFF. For the CDR3, the DNA is TGTGCCAGCAGCGCCTCTAAGACTGGGAGCTCCTACAATGAGCAGTTCTTC.